The clone carrying this T cell receptor (beta chain) was observed a handful of times. The CDR3 sequence is 15 residues long. Germline V gene data show CDR1 as SGHKS and CDR2 as YYEKEE (reference sequence). V was clipped by 2 bases and J by 5 bases, with 16 bases between them. The entry originates in a study of blood T cells in healthy people across ages. Aged roughly 6 to 100, donors were systemically healthy Caucasians from Russia. The authors ran a second PCR of roughly 6 to 11 cycles using a sample-barcoded 5' primer and a J-beta primer mix. TCRdb reprocessed the 5' RACE reads via MiXCR and lists one record per CDR3 protein. The sample has 700,000 or so distinct CDR3 sequences, about 24% seen once; the top ten hold 22%.

The TCR sequence derives from a man between 65 and 85 years old in good health. Sequenced sample: blood. This rearrangement joins TRBV5-5 to TRBJ1-1; weak D call: TRBD1 (5 bases). The CDR3: CASSFAGQLGTEAFF. The CDR3 DNA reads TGTGCCAGCAGCTTCGCCGGACAACTGGGGACTGAAGCTTTCTTT. The variable domain in full, with the rest retrieved from reference TRBV5-5 and TRBJ1-1, is DAGVTQSPTHLIKTRGQQVTLRCSPISGHKSVSWYQQVLGQGPQFIFQYYEKEERGRGNFPDRFSARQFPNYSSELNVNALLLGDSALYLCASSFAGQLGTEAFFGQGTRLTVV.